The 32 T cell receptor beta chains below were found in one sample sequenced in a study of cytomegalovirus exposure and HLA in healthy donors. With 60 Vbeta and 13 Jbeta primers, the PCR was carried out. The repertoire was sequenced with immunoSEQ multiplex PCR; TCRdb's copy has only in-frame clones and lacks some. The table lists some 150,000 clones, roughly 85% of them singletons. Sequencing was done on a sample of PBMCs. The source of these receptors is a middle-aged man in good health and CMV-seronegative.

The V gene is TRBV5-4, the J gene TRBJ1-2, with 8 nucleotides matching TRBD1. V shed 3 bases, J shed 4 bases, and the junction held 2 bases outside the gene matches. This CDR3 has 13 amino acids. Germline CDR1 SGHNT, CDR2 YYREEE (reference sequence). CDR3 nucleotides: TGTGCCAGCAGCTCAACAGGGGGCTATGGCTACACCTTC. Translated, it gives CASSSTGGYGYTF.

V is TRBV28 and J is TRBJ1-2, with D tentatively TRBD1 (6 bases). Trimming pared 5 bases from V and 4 bases from J, leaving 14 bases between. Germline assignment: CDR1 MDHEN and CDR2 SYDVKM. CDR3 length: 14 amino acids. The CDR3, as DNA: TGTGCCAGCAGTCTTACAGGGAGTCTCTATGGCTACACCTTC. This gives the protein CASSLTGSLYGYTF.

This rearrangement joins TRBV5-1 to TRBJ1-1, with TRBD1 matching over 9 bases. CDR3 length equals 13 residues. The germline gives CDR1 SGHRS, CDR2 YFSETQ. Losses at the gene ends were 7 bases for V and 1 base for J; bases not matched to a gene: 2. CDR3 amino acids: CASSTGGNTEAFF. The CDR3 nucleotides read TGCGCCAGCTCGACAGGGGGGAACACTGAAGCTTTCTTT.

The chain recombines TRBV4-1 with TRBJ2-7; 9 bases match TRBD1. Per the germline V gene, CDR1 is MGHRA and CDR2 is YSYEKL. The CDR3 contains 21 residues. V dropped 0 bases and J dropped 3; count of bases not matched to a gene: 21. For the CDR3, the DNA is TGCGCCAGCAGCCAAGATTGGTCCCCGGGACAGGGATCTATGCTAAACTACGAGCAGTACTTC. This gives the protein CASSQDWSPGQGSMLNYEQYF.

The J gene is TRBJ2-1, the V gene TRBV2, with 12 bases matching TRBD2. The germline gives CDR1 SNHLY, CDR2 FYNNEI. The CDR3 is made up of 17 amino acids. With V trimmed by 4 bases and J by 4 bases, 8 bases remained unmatched. The chain's CDR3 is CASSVASGRASYNEQFF. The CDR3 bases are TGTGCCAGCAGTGTGGCTAGCGGGAGGGCCTCTTACAATGAGCAGTTCTTC.

The gene calls are TRBV6-1 and TRBJ2-7; D gene unclear. Per the germline V gene, CDR1 is MNHNS and CDR2 is SASEGT. The ends were cut back, 3 bases at V and 6 bases at J, with 21 bases in the middle. The CDR3 runs 16 residues. CDR3 sequence: CASSDWRWLQLGEQYF. The CDR3 DNA sequence: TGTGCCAGCAGTGATTGGAGATGGCTTCAACTGGGCGAGCAGTACTTC.

This clone was observed a handful of times. The chain couples TRBV7-2 to TRBJ2-7, with 9 bases identical to TRBD2. V gave up 5 bases and J gave up 2 bases; unmatched junction bases: 4. Germline lookup yields CDR1 SGHTA and CDR2 FQGNSA. This CDR3 region has 14 residues. The CDR3: CASSRRGGTYEQYF. DNA for the CDR3: TGTGCCAGCAGCCGGCGGGGGGGAACCTACGAGCAGTACTTC.

This chain joins TRBV5-6 and TRBJ2-7, with 7 bases identical to TRBD1. V shed 9 bases and J 1 base; nucleotides not matched to a gene: 10. CDR1 and CDR2 from the germline V gene are SGHDT and YYEEEE. This CDR3 spans 14 amino acids. The DNA of the CDR3 is TGTGCCAACAGTGAGTGGGACAGTTCCTACGAGCAGTACTTC. It translates to CANSEWDSSYEQYF.

In this sample, this clone turned up a few times. This sequence joins TRBV2 and TRBJ2-7; the D gene is possibly TRBD2 (5 bases). V lost 6 bases and J lost 3, with 15 bases in between. The CDR3 extends over 14 amino acids. Germline V gene lookup returns CDR1 SNHLY and CDR2 FYNNEI. CDR3: CASRLEGFGYEQYF. The CDR3 region has the DNA TGTGCCAGCAGGCTAGAGGGATTCGGCTACGAGCAGTACTTC.

This clone is a singleton in its sample. The same CDR3 also results from other DNA sequences found in this sample. The rearrangement uses TRBV18 and TRBJ2-1, with 11 bases matching TRBD2. Germline loops: CDR1 KGHSH, CDR2 LQKENI. Losses at the gene ends were 1 base for V and 7 bases for J; bases not matched to a gene: 0. The CDR3 loop spans 14 amino acids. CDR3 protein: CASSPLAGGNEQFF. CDR3 DNA: TGTGCCAGCTCACCACTAGCGGGAGGGAATGAGCAGTTCTTC.

The chain uses TRBV1 and TRBJ1-4. TRBV1 is designated a pseudogene. The CDR3 extends over 15 amino acids. The CDR3 loop reads CTIKTFADFNEKLFF. CDR3 DNA: TGCACCATAAAGACCTTCGCTGACTTTAATGAAAAACTGTTTTTT.

This clone turned up a few times. The genes are TRBV28 and TRBJ1-1, with unresolved D. Germline V gene sequence: CDR1 MDHEN, CDR2 SYDVKM. Trimming pared 9 bases from V and 0 bases from J, leaving 11 bases between. The CDR3 spans 13 residues. The CDR3 loop is CASSSLMNTEAFF. CDR3 nucleotide sequence: TGTGCCAGTAGCAGTCTAATGAACACTGAAGCTTTCTTT.

This clone showed up just once. The rearrangement links TRBV7-6 to TRBJ2-3; 10 bases align to TRBD1. The CDR3 spans 17 residues. The germline gives CDR1 SGHVS, CDR2 FNYEAQ. V lost 5 bases, J lost 0 bases, and 8 bases stayed unmatched. The CDR3 nucleotides are TGTGCCAGCAGCCGAAGGGACAGGGGAGGAAGCACAGATACGCAGTATTTT. Translating it yields CASSRRDRGGSTDTQYF.

This chain connects TRBV7-2 to TRBJ2-1; perhaps TRBD2 as D (6 bases). The CDR3 is made up of 16 amino acids. Trimming removed 5 bases at V and 0 bases at J, with 14 bases between. Germline V gives CDR1 SGHTA, CDR2 FQGNSA. The CDR3 here is CASSADGRSSYNEQFF. The CDR3 region has the DNA TGTGCCAGCAGCGCAGACGGGAGAAGCTCCTACAATGAGCAGTTCTTC.

This clone was picked up one time. A junction boundary mismatches the germline segment, possibly from a read error. This chain joins TRBV7-9 and TRBJ1-1; possible D gene TRBD1, 6 bases. This CDR3 contains 13 residues. CDR1 SEHNR and CDR2 FQNEAQ come from the germline V gene (reference sequence). The CDR3 sequence: CSSSFPDSTEAFF. The CDR3 region has the DNA TGTTCCAGCAGCTTCCCGGACAGCACTGAAGCTTTCTTT. The variable domain in full, with the rest retrieved from reference TRBV7-9 and TRBJ1-1, is DTGVSQNPRHKITKRGQNVTFRCDPISEHNRLYWYRQTLGQGPEFLTYFQNEAQLEKSRLLSDRFSAERPKGSFSTLEIQRTEQGDSAMYLCSSSFPDSTEAFFGQGTRLTVV.

The chain joins TRBV6-5 to TRBJ2-4; 8 bases fit TRBD2. The CDR3 totals 14 residues. The V and J ends lost 4 bases and 11 bases, in that order; junction bases with no gene match: 10. Germline CDR1 reads MNHEY; CDR2 reads SVGAGI. In DNA form, the CDR3 reads TGTGCCAGCAGTTCCGTAGCGGGAAAGAATGTTCAGTACTTC. This translates into CASSSVAGKNVQYF.

A note on this clone: At the DNA level, this CDR3 is encoded by other sequences in the same sample as well. The genes are TRBV5-1 and TRBJ2-1; 11 bases are a match to TRBD2. V lost 4 bases to trimming and J lost 7 bases; unmatched junction nucleotides: 4. This CDR3 has 14 residues. Per the germline V gene, CDR1 is SGHRS and CDR2 is YFSETQ. The CDR3 region is CASSLTSGNNEQFF. In DNA, the CDR3 is TGCGCCAGCAGCCTGACTAGCGGGAATAATGAGCAGTTCTTC.

This rearrangement joins TRBV6-5 to TRBJ1-2, with TRBD1 matching 7 bases. Germline-derived CDR1 and CDR2 are MNHEY and SVGAGI. The CDR3 length is 12 residues. After removal of 6 bases from V and 6 bases from J, the junction contained 4 bases not matched to a gene. CDR3 in DNA: TGTGCCAGCAGACGGGACAGACATGGCTACACCTTC. It is translated as CASRRDRHGYTF.

This clone was counted between two and nine times. V usage is TRBV9 and J usage is TRBJ1-2; the match to TRBD1 covers 7 bases. The V gene's germline CDR1 is SGDLS and CDR2 YYNGEE. This CDR3 region has 13 residues. J was trimmed by 3 bases and V by 2 bases; bases with no gene match: 1. CDR3 sequence: CASSVGTDYGYTF. The CDR3 nucleotides are TGTGCCAGCAGCGTGGGGACAGACTATGGCTACACCTTC.

The CDR3 region has the DNA TGTGCCAGCGCCGCGGTAGCGGGAGGTTCAGATACGCAGTATTTT. Translation: CASAAVAGGSDTQYF. The chain links TRBV6-1 to TRBJ2-3; 10 bases map to TRBD2. CDR1 MNHNS and CDR2 SASEGT come from the germline V gene. The CDR3 spans 15 residues. The V segment lost 8 bases and the J segment 4 bases; nucleotides outside the gene matches: 9.

This chain links TRBV7-4 with TRBJ1-3; D gene uncertain. Trimming stripped 5 bases from V and 0 bases from J, with 14 bases between. Germline CDR1 reads SGHVT; CDR2 reads SQSDAQ. The CDR3 sequence is 16 residues long. CDR3 loop: CASSPASKYSGNTIYF. For the CDR3, the DNA is TGTGCCAGCAGCCCCGCAAGCAAATACTCTGGAAACACCATATATTTT.

The V and J genes are TRBV5-1 and TRBJ2-1, with D possibly TRBD2 on 6 matching bases. From germline, CDR1 is SGHRS and CDR2 YFSETQ. With 4 bases removed from V and 6 bases from J, the gap between germline ends came to 14 bases. The length of the CDR3 is 14 residues. The CDR3 DNA is TGCGCCAGCAGCGTAACCGGGGGTAGCAATGAGCAGTTCTTC. This gives the protein CASSVTGGSNEQFF.

With respect to this clone: This CDR3 is also generated by other DNA sequences in the sample. V gene TRBV7-2 combines with J gene TRBJ2-5, with 7 bases lining up with TRBD2. The germline gives CDR1 SGHTA, CDR2 FQGNSA. V shed 1 base, J shed 2 bases, and the junction held 4 bases outside the gene matches. The CDR3 is made up of 15 amino acids. CDR3 DNA: TGTGCCAGCAGCTTAGGGGTGGGGGGGCAAGAGACCCAGTACTTC. It yields the protein CASSLGVGGQETQYF.

The rearrangement joins TRBV5-4 to TRBJ1-2; D unresolved. Between the trimmed V and J ends, which lost 1 base and 7 bases, there was a span of 14 bases. Looked up from germline, CDR1 is SGHNT and CDR2 is YYREEE (reference sequence). The CDR3 has 14 amino acids. The CDR3 DNA sequence: TGTGCCAGCAGCTTGTTGGGGAGCGGGAGTGGCTACACCTTC. It encodes CASSLLGSGSGYTF. The full variable domain, completed using reference TRBV5-4 and TRBJ1-2, is ETGVTQSPTHLIKTRGQQVTLRCSSQSGHNTVSWYQQALGQGPQFIFQYYREEENGRGNFPPRFSGLQFPNYSSELNVNALELDDSALYLCASSLLGSGSGYTFGSGTRLTVV.

The chain employs TRBV21-1 and TRBJ2-1; the table's D call TRBD2 went unverified against the DNA. TRBV21-1 is classified as a pseudogene. The length of the CDR3 is 13 residues. CDR3 sequence (DNA): TGTGCCAGCAGCAAAACGGAGGGTTATGAGCAGTTCTTC. Its translation: CASSKTEGYEQFF.

The V gene is TRBV20-1, the J gene TRBJ2-7; TRBD1 might be the D (6 bases). CDR3 length: 11 amino acids. Per the germline V gene, CDR1 is DFQATT and CDR2 is SNEGSKA (reference sequence). Between the trimmed V and J ends, which lost 5 bases and 5 bases, there was a span of 10 bases. CDR3 DNA: TGCAGTGCTCGGGACAACCACGAGCAGTACTTC. Protein product: CSARDNHEQYF.

The V gene is TRBV6-6, the J gene TRBJ2-7; D is uncertain. Trimming pared 9 bases from V and 4 bases from J, leaving 13 bases between. Germline V gives CDR1 MNHNY, CDR2 SVGAGI (reference sequence). The CDR3 covers 12 residues. CDR3 region: CASGQMGYEQYF. In DNA, the CDR3 is TGTGCCAGTGGGCAAATGGGTTACGAGCAGTACTTC.

This clone appeared a single time. The chain is built from TRBV10-3 and TRBJ2-3; 8 nucleotides line up with TRBD1. From germline, CDR1 is ENHRY and CDR2 SYGVKD. CDR3 length: 15 residues. The trim removed 3 bases at V and 3 bases at J, leaving 5 bases unmatched. The CDR3 region has the DNA TGTGCCATCAGTGACGCAGGGGGCGCAACAGATACGCAGTATTTT. It encodes CAISDAGGATDTQYF.

In this sample, this clone turned up a few times. This chain connects TRBV5-8 to TRBJ2-7; no firm D call. Germline CDR1 is SGHTS and CDR2 is YDEGEE. This CDR3 is built from 12 residues. Trimming took 4 bases from V and 5 from J, leaving 10 bases between them. The CDR3 is CASSAPRNEQYF. The CDR3 DNA is TGTGCCAGCAGCGCCCCCAGGAACGAGCAGTACTTC.

V usage is TRBV5-6 and J usage is TRBJ2-4; D is unresolved. Per germline, CDR1 SGHDT and CDR2 YYEEEE. CDR3 length: 14 residues. Trimming removed 4 bases at V and 9 bases at J, with 17 bases between. The CDR3 DNA sequence: TGTGCCAGCAGCACGACGTCCGCGGCCAGCATTCAGTACTTC. It yields the protein CASSTTSAASIQYF. The entire variable domain, with the rest obtained from reference TRBV5-6 and TRBJ2-4, is as follows: DAGVTQSPTHLIKTRGQQVTLRCSPKSGHDTVSWYQQALGQGPQFIFQYYEEEERQRGNFPDRFSGHQFPNYSSELNVNALLLGDSALYLCASSTTSAASIQYFGAGTRLSVL.

The rearrangement uses TRBV2 and TRBJ2-3; the D gene is possibly TRBD1 (6 bases). Trimming shortened V by 8 bases and J by 6 bases, and 15 bases separated the two germline ends. This CDR3 region has 13 residues. Germline loops: CDR1 SNHLY, CDR2 FYNNEI. The chain's CDR3 is CASGLLRGDTQYF. For the CDR3, the DNA is TGTGCCAGCGGCCTCCTGAGGGGGGATACGCAGTATTTT.

Written as DNA, the CDR3 is TGTGCCAGAGGGTCAGGGGAGGAGACCCAGTACTTC. Translating gives CARGSGEETQYF. The rearrangement joins TRBV5-3 to TRBJ2-5; tentatively, D is TRBD1 (6 bases). TRBV5-3 is classed as an ORF, of uncertain function. Trimming took off 7 bases at V and 5 bases at J, with 12 bases between the two ends. The CDR3 contains 12 residues.